The clone carrying this T cell receptor beta chain was counted once. Its matching antigen is unknown. The same CDR3 is also encoded by other DNA sequences in this sample. From germline, CDR1 is MNHEY and CDR2 SMNVEV (reference sequence). The CDR3 contains 15 residues. V trimming: 6 bases; J trimming: 7 bases; junction bases outside the gene matches: 4. This entry belongs to a study of shared clonotypes between healthy human individuals. The overall study: Researchers assigned three CD4 naive, three CD4 memory, two CD8 naive and one CD8 memory plate to each donor. Study-wide points: Collection of samples was limited to blood; tissue repertoires likely differ.

CD8 cells regarded as naive lacked CD45RO, were positively chosen for CCR7, and omitted terminally differentiated effector memory CD45RA+ cells. Here immunoSEQ multiplex PCR was the method, and the copy in TCRdb shows in-frame clones only, minus some. The table has 600,000 or so clones, approximately 95% seen once. This clonotype originated in a young woman in good health. Sequenced sample: naive CD8+ T cells sorted from blood. The rearrangement joins TRBV27 to TRBJ2-1, with 15 bases identical to TRBD2. The CDR3 protein is CASSPGTSGGNEQFF. The CDR3 DNA sequence: TGTGCCAGCAGCCCCGGGACTAGCGGGGGGAATGAGCAGTTCTTC.